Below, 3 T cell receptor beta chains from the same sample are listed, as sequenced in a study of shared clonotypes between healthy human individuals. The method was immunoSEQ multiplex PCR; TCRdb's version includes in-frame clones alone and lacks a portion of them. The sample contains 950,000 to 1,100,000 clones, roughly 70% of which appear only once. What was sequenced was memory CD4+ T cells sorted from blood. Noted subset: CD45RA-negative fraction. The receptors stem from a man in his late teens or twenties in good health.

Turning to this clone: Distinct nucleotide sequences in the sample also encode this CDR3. The CDR3 loop is CASSLQVTSTDTQYF. The CDR3, as DNA: TGTGCCAGCAGCTTACAGGTGACTAGCACAGATACGCAGTATTTT. The rearrangement uses TRBV11-2 and TRBJ2-3, with D hard to call. V gave up 2 bases and J gave up 0 bases, with 9 bases separating them. Germline CDR1 SGHAT, CDR2 FQNNGV. The CDR3 totals 15 residues. The whole variable domain, remainder taken from reference TRBV11-2 and TRBJ2-3, is EAGVAQSPRYKIIEKRQSVAFWCNPISGHATLYWYQQILGQGPKLLIQFQNNGVVDDSQLPKDRFSAERLKGVDSTLKIQPAKLEDSAVYLCASSLQVTSTDTQYFGPGTRLTVL.

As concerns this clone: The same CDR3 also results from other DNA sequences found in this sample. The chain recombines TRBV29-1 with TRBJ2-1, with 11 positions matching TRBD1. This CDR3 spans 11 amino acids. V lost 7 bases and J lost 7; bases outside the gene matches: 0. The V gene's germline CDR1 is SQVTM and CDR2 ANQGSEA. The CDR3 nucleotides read TGCAGCGGGGACAGGGGGAATGAGCAGTTCTTC. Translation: CSGDRGNEQFF.

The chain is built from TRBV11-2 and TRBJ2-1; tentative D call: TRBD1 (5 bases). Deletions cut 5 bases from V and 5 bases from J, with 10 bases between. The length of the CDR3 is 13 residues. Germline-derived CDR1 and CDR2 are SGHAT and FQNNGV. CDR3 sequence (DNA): TGTGCCAGCAGCCCTGACAGCGACAATGAGCAGTTCTTC. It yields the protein CASSPDSDNEQFF.